A selection of T cell receptor beta chains follows, all from one sample in a study of T cells in Graves' hyperthyroidism and ophthalmopathy. TCRdb independently ran MiXCR on the multiplex PCR reads; one entry per CDR3 protein. In the table there are 350,000 to 400,000 distinct CDR3 sequences, approximately 17% of which are singletons. Input material: blood. The receptors originated from a young man with Graves' ophthalmopathy. Both conserved end residues are part of each CDR3. The D gene is left open where the match is weak. Only some rows state a clone size, as once, few, many or a class for expanded clones.

TRBD1	TRBV9	many	TRBJ1-2	TGTGCCAGCAGCGGTGGACAGGGACCCTATGGCTACACCTTC	CASSGGQGPYGYTF
TRBD1	TRBV15	many	TRBJ1-2	TGTGCCACCAGCAGAGATCACCAGGGGGATGGCTACACCTTC	CATSRDHQGDGYTF
.	TRBV6-2/TRBV6-3	many	TRBJ1-1	TGTGCCAGCAGTTACGGGGTCCTGGGCATGAACACTGAAGCTTTCTTT	CASSYGVLGMNTEAFF
TRBD2	TRBV5-5	.	TRBJ2-3	TGTGCCAGCAGCCGCATCTTGGCCCTGACTAGCGGGGCGGATACGCAGTATTTT	CASSRILALTSGADTQYF
TRBD2	TRBV20-1	.	TRBJ2-1	TGCAGTGCGCCGCCTAGCGGGGGGGCCCCCAATGAGCAGTTCTTC	CSAPPSGGAPNEQFF
.	TRBV5-1	few	TRBJ1-2	TGCGCCAGCAGCTTGAACCGGGACAAACTAGGCTACACCTTC	CASSLNRDKLGYTF
TRBD2	TRBV5-1	many	TRBJ2-3	TGCGCCAGCAGCCGTTCAAGCGGGGGGGCCGACACAGATACGCAGTATTTT	CASSRSSGGADTDTQYF
.	TRBV9	many	TRBJ1-1	TGTGCCAGCAGCGTATCGCCGGGGCGGGACACTGAAGCTTTCTTT	CASSVSPGRDTEAFF
.	TRBV5-1	few	TRBJ2-1	TGCGCCAGCAGCTTGGAAGGCCCGGGGGCGCAGAATGAGCAGTTCTTC	CASSLEGPGAQNEQFF
.	TRBV10-3	.	TRBJ1-5	TGTGCCATCAGCCCCGGTGACAGCAATCAGCCCCAGCATTTT	CAISPGDSNQPQHF
.	TRBV19	.	TRBJ2-3	TGTGCCAGTAATATGGGCAGGGGAGCAGATACGCAGTATTTT	CASNMGRGADTQYF
.	TRBV6-8	many	TRBJ2-1	TGTGCCAGCAGTTTCTCGGGGAACACAGGGTTTGAGCAGTTCTTC	CASSFSGNTGFEQFF
.	TRBV28	many	TRBJ2-7	TGTGCCAGCAGTTTAAGTGACACAGACTACGAGCAGTACTTC	CASSLSDTDYEQYF
TRBD1	TRBV28	.	TRBJ1-1	TGTGCCAGCAGGGGCATCTCAGGGGGCACTGAAGCTTTCTTT	CASRGISGGTEAFF
.	TRBV3-1	many	TRBJ1-1	TGTGCCAGCAGCCAAGTGGGTGAAGCTTTCTTT	CASSQVGEAFF
.	TRBV7-8	many	TRBJ1-2	TGTGCCAGCACCCTGGGGGAAGGGACGGCTATAATGTACCATGGCTACACCTTC	CASTLGEGTAIMYHGYTF
.	TRBV12-3/TRBV12-4	few	TRBJ1-2	TGTGCCAGCAACCGGGACCTTTATGGCTACACCTTC	CASNRDLYGYTF
.	TRBV18	.	TRBJ2-2	TGTGCCAGCTCACCTCGGGACGGATACACCGGGGAGCTGTTTTTT	CASSPRDGYTGELFF
TRBD2	TRBV11-3	.	TRBJ2-1	TGTGCCAGCAGCTTAGAGGGTCCTAGCGGGGGGCGGGGTGAGCAGTTCTTC	CASSLEGPSGGRGEQFF
.	TRBV6-2/TRBV6-3	.	TRBJ2-3	TGTGCCAGCAGTTACGGGGGGTCGACTAGCACAGATACGCAGTATTTT	CASSYGGSTSTDTQYF
.	TRBV6-2/TRBV6-3	.	TRBJ2-5	TGTGCCAGCAGTTCCGGGACGGAGCAAGAGACCCAGTACTTC	CASSSGTEQETQYF
TRBD1	TRBV12-3/TRBV12-4	many	TRBJ2-1	TGTGCCAGCAGGCCGGGACAGGACGGCAATGAGCAGTTCTTC	CASRPGQDGNEQFF
.	TRBV28	few	TRBJ2-2	TGTGCCAGCGGTCGGGAAAACACCGGGGAGCTGTTTTTT	CASGRENTGELFF
TRBD1	TRBV7-2	.	TRBJ1-1	TGTGCCAGCAGCGCCTCCGGGACAGGGGACGCTTTCTTT	CASSASGTGDAFF
.	TRBV15	.	TRBJ2-7	TGTGCCACCAGCAGAGACCGGGACACCCCCTCCTACGAGCAGTACTTC	CATSRDRDTPSYEQYF
TRBD2	TRBV7-8	many	TRBJ2-7	TGTGCCAGCAGCCCCAGGCGCGGGGGGGCGTACGAGCAGTACTTC	CASSPRRGGAYEQYF
TRBD1	TRBV28	few	TRBJ1-2	TGTGCCAGCAGCTCAGGGGGCCAGACCTTC	CASSSGGQTF
TRBD2	TRBV12-3/TRBV12-4	many	TRBJ2-3	TGTGCCAGCAATCGGGTGGTAGCGGGGTCTAGCACAGATACGCAGTATTTT	CASNRVVAGSSTDTQYF
.	TRBV18	.	TRBJ1-3	TGTGCCAGCTCACGCTTGGACATAGACACCATATATTTT	CASSRLDIDTIYF
TRBD1	TRBV9	.	TRBJ2-5	TGTGCCAGCAGCGGTAACATTAGACCGGGACAGGGGGCTGAAGAGACCCAGTACTTC	CASSGNIRPGQGAEETQYF
.	TRBV27	.	TRBJ2-2	TGTGCCAGCAGTTTATCCCTACTAAACACCGGGGAGCTGTTTTTT	CASSLSLLNTGELFF
.	TRBV13	.	TRBJ1-3	TGTGCCAGCACCCACAGACAGATCTTTGAAAACACCATATATTTT	CASTHRQIFENTIYF
.	TRBV11-3	many	TRBJ2-5	TGTGCCAGCAGCGACCGGGACGCCCAAGAGACCCAGTACTTC	CASSDRDAQETQYF
.	TRBV2	many	TRBJ2-3	TGTGCCAGCAACAAGAGAACTAGCACAGATACGCAGTATTTT	CASNKRTSTDTQYF
TRBD1	TRBV13	many	TRBJ2-5	TGTGCCAGCAGCAGCAATCTAGGGGGCGTAACGGGGACCCAGTACTTC	CASSSNLGGVTGTQYF
.	TRBV12-5	many	TRBJ1-1	TGTGCTAGTGGTTTTGGTGGGATCGGCACTGAAGCTTTCTTT	CASGFGGIGTEAFF
.	TRBV4-1	few	TRBJ2-3	TGCGCCAGCAGCCAAGAATCGGGTTGGCGGGAAATCCATACGCAGTATTTT	CASSQESGWREIHTQYF
TRBD2	TRBV12-5	many	TRBJ2-1	TGTGCTAGCTCGACTAGCGGGACCTACAATGAGCAGTTCTTC	CASSTSGTYNEQFF
TRBD2	TRBV18	.	TRBJ2-7	TGTGCCAGCTCACAGAGCGGGGGGTTCCCCTACGAGCAGTACTTC	CASSQSGGFPYEQYF
TRBD1	TRBV19	.	TRBJ1-2	TGTGCCAGTAGTAGCCCGGGACAGGGGGCAGCTGGCTACACCTTC	CASSSPGQGAAGYTF
TRBD1	TRBV7-9	.	TRBJ1-2	TGTGCCAGCAGCTTAGCAGGGCAGGGGGCTATCGGCTACACCTTC	CASSLAGQGAIGYTF
TRBD2	TRBV7-9	.	TRBJ2-1	TGTGCCAGCAGCTCTAACTATGAGCAGGCTAGCGGGAGTTTCCACAATGAGCAGTTCTTC	CASSSNYEQASGSFHNEQFF
TRBD2	TRBV20-1	many	TRBJ2-5	TGCAGTGCCCCCGGACTAGCGGGGGCCTTTAGCCTCCAAGAGACCCAGTACTTC	CSAPGLAGAFSLQETQYF
TRBD1	TRBV10-3	many	TRBJ2-7	TGTGCCATCGGACAAGACAGGGACGGCTACGAGCAGTACTTC	CAIGQDRDGYEQYF
.	TRBV7-6	few	TRBJ1-3	TGTGCCAGCAGCTTAGAAGGCGGGGGAAACACCATATATTTT	CASSLEGGGNTIYF
.	TRBV3-1	.	TRBJ2-7	TGTGCCAGCAGCCAATCTCCCAGCCCCTACGAGCAGTACTTC	CASSQSPSPYEQYF
TRBD2	TRBV12-3/TRBV12-4	.	TRBJ2-5	TGTGCCAGCACCAGACTAGCGGGGGGCAGGGAGACCCAGTACTTC	CASTRLAGGRETQYF
.	TRBV11-2	many	TRBJ1-1	TGTGCCAGCAGCCTAGCATCCCGTTTGAACACTGAAGCTTTCTTT	CASSLASRLNTEAFF
.	TRBV12-3/TRBV12-4	many	TRBJ1-2	TGTGCCAGCAGTTTACAGGCATTCTCTGGCTACACCTTC	CASSLQAFSGYTF
.	TRBV2	many	TRBJ2-2	TGTGCCAGCAGTGAGCCGACTTACAACACCGGGGAGCTGTTTTTT	CASSEPTYNTGELFF
.	TRBV3-1	many	TRBJ1-2	TGTGCCAGCAGCCAAGCTCGGGGGGATGGCTACACCTTC	CASSQARGDGYTF
.	TRBV7-8	many	TRBJ1-1	TGTGCCAGCAGCTTCGGACCCCACACTGAAGCTTTCTTT	CASSFGPHTEAFF
TRBD2	TRBV7-9	many	TRBJ2-5	TGTGCCAGCAGCCTCGGACTAGCGGGGGGCAGAGAGACCCAGTACTTC	CASSLGLAGGRETQYF